These 31 T cell receptor beta chains originate from one sample sequenced in a study of glioma-infiltrating T cells. Amplification of TCR alpha and beta CDR3 regions from RNA used iRepertoire nested multiplex PCR. TCRdb fed the multiplex PCR reads into MiXCR, producing one record per CDR3 protein. This table has tens of thousands of distinct CDR3 sequences, about 23% appearing once. Sample: glioma tissue, nonneoplastic brain tissue, or PBMCs (not recorded which). These receptors originate from a human donor with low-grade glioma or glioblastoma, undergoing nonglioma brain surgery, or in good health (not recorded which).

This clonotype was counted ten times or more. This sequence joins TRBV10-2 and TRBJ2-2, with D perhaps matching TRBD1 (6 bases). The germline V and J ends were trimmed by 8 bases and 7 bases, with 17 bases remaining between them. Germline values: CDR1 WSHSY, CDR2 SAAADI. The CDR3 has 14 amino acids. DNA of the CDR3: TGCGCCAGCCTCCTCGGACAGTCTGGCGGGGAGCTGTTTTTT. This sequence encodes CASLLGQSGGELFF.

This clonotype occurred many times. The chain combines TRBV10-3 with TRBJ1-5; weak D call: TRBD1 (6 bases). The CDR3 covers 13 residues. Germline V gives CDR1 ENHRY, CDR2 SYGVKD. Trimming stripped 8 bases from V and 4 bases from J, with 12 bases between. DNA for the CDR3: TGTGCCATCCGCGGAGGGGGGAATCAGCCCCAGCATTTT. Encoded protein: CAIRGGGNQPQHF.

This clonotype has a count of ten or more. The rearrangement links TRBV11-2 to TRBJ1-1; D gene unclear. Germline V gives CDR1 SGHAT, CDR2 FQNNGV. The CDR3 runs to 12 residues. V lost 5 bases and J 1 base, leaving 5 bases between the germline ends. CDR3 bases: TGTGCCAGCAGCCGACAGAACACTGAAGCTTTCTTT. As protein: CASSRQNTEAFF.

This clonotype was detected ten times or more. V and J are TRBV7-2 and TRBJ2-1; tentative D call: TRBD1 (6 bases). Trimming left V 1 base short and J 7 bases short, with 8 bases between. The CDR3 length is 13 residues. Germline assignment: CDR1 SGHTA and CDR2 FQGNSA. DNA of the CDR3: TGTGCCAGCAGCTTAGGGACAGCGAATGAGCAGTTCTTC. Encoded protein: CASSLGTANEQFF.

Only a few counts were recorded for this clonotype. This chain connects TRBV7-9 to TRBJ1-2; no firm D call. Germline V lookup: CDR1 SEHNR, CDR2 FQNEAQ (reference sequence). There are 16 residues in the CDR3. V was pared by 1 base and J by 5 bases, with 17 bases between. CDR3 in amino acids: CASSLEGLPFDYGYTF. CDR3 nucleotides: TGTGCCAGCAGCTTAGAGGGCCTTCCGTTTGATTATGGCTACACCTTC.

The chain carries TRBV6-2 or TRBV6-3 and TRBJ2-1; possible D gene TRBD2, 5 bases. V was trimmed by 5 bases and J by 12 bases, leaving 26 bases between them. Germline-derived CDR1 and CDR2 are MNHEY and SVGEGT. The CDR3 spans 16 residues. This chain's CDR3 is CASSTNGVIAGFGQFF. In DNA, the CDR3 is TGTGCCAGCAGTACAAACGGGGTGATTGCTGGATTTGGGCAGTTCTTC.

For the CDR3, the DNA is TGCGCCAGCAGCCAAGGATTTACCTACGAGCAGTACTTC. It is translated as CASSQGFTYEQYF. J is TRBJ2-7 and V is TRBV5-1; D is unresolved. V was clipped by 4 bases and J by 2 bases, with 10 bases between them. The germline V gene has CDR1 SGHRS and CDR2 YFSETQ. This CDR3 is built from 13 residues.

This clonotype was detected ten times or more. J is TRBJ2-1 and V is TRBV6-2 or TRBV6-3, with TRBD2 matching 13 bases. The germline V gene encodes CDR1 MNHEY and CDR2 SVGEGT. V gave up 6 bases and J gave up 5 bases; unmatched junction bases: 4. The CDR3 totals 15 residues. In nucleotides, the CDR3 is TGTGCCAGCAGCCGGACTAGCGGGGGCCACAATGAGCAGTTCTTC. Encoded protein: CASSRTSGGHNEQFF.

This clonotype appeared a few times. V and J are TRBV12-3 or TRBV12-4 and TRBJ1-1, with TRBD1 as a possible D gene (6 bases). V lost 5 bases, J lost 5 bases, and 24 bases lay in between. The CDR3 sequence is 17 residues long. CDR3 sequence reads: CASSPSLFTGGMTEAFF. The DNA of the CDR3 is TGTGCCAGCAGTCCCTCGCTTTTTACGGGGGGCATGACTGAAGCTTTCTTT.

The rearrangement joins TRBV11-1 to TRBJ2-2; D gene uncertain. The V end was cut by 5 bases, the J end by 0 bases, with 4 bases between. The CDR3 spans 13 residues. Germline assignment: CDR1 SGHAT and CDR2 FQDESV (reference sequence). Here the CDR3 DNA reads TGTGCCAGCAGCAGGACGAACACCGGGGAGCTGTTTTTT. Protein product: CASSRTNTGELFF.

This chain uses TRBV12-3 or TRBV12-4 with TRBJ1-5, with D hard to call. V was trimmed by 6 bases and J by 5 bases, leaving 11 bases between them. This CDR3 contains 13 residues. The CDR3 sequence is CASSPQSYQPQHF. CDR3 bases: TGTGCCAGCAGCCCGCAGTCCTATCAGCCCCAGCATTTT.

The sample holds a few counts of this clonotype. This chain links TRBV30 with TRBJ2-1; D might be TRBD2 (6 bases). The germline CDR1 and CDR2 sequences are GTSNPN and SVGIG (reference sequence). Trimming removed 0 bases at V and 7 bases at J, with 16 bases between. CDR3 length equals 15 residues. Here the CDR3 DNA reads TGTGCCTGGAGTGTACGAAGCGGGTCTCGAAATGAGCAGTTCTTC. It translates to CAWSVRSGSRNEQFF.

A note on this clonotype: With a much larger clone just one base away, this may be a read error. This chain joins TRBV18 and TRBJ1-1; D not certain. Germline CDR1 KGHSH, CDR2 LQKENI. V was shortened by 8 bases and J by 9 bases, with 19 bases between the two germline ends. The CDR3 loop spans 13 amino acids. The CDR3 region is CASPRSADNKAFF. The CDR3 coding sequence is TGTGCCAGCCCACGATCCGCCGACAACAAAGCTTTCTTT. Filled out from reference TRBV18 and TRBJ1-1, the complete variable domain reads NAGVMQNPRHLVRRRGQEARLRCSPMKGHSHVYWYRQLPEEGLKFMVYLQKENIIDESGMPKERFSAEFPKEGPSILRIQQVVRGDSAAYFCASPRSADNKAFFGQGTRLTVV.

This CDR3 is CASSSSGTPPLQYGYTF. CDR3 in DNA: TGTGCCAGCAGCTCATCCGGGACACCCCCCCTTCAGTATGGCTACACCTTC. The chain links TRBV9 to TRBJ1-2; TRBD1 is a possible D gene (6 bases). V lost 4 bases to trimming and J lost 5 bases, with 24 bases between them. CDR1 and CDR2 from the germline V gene are SGDLS and YYNGEE. This CDR3 contains 17 residues.

In this sample, this clonotype turned up once. Because it lacks the conserved phenylalanine or tryptophan at the end, this CDR3 is likely a read error. This chain links TRBV25-1 with TRBJ1-2, with D unclear. CDR3 length equals 12 residues. Trimming left V 7 bases short and J 7 bases short, with 13 bases between. Germline assignment: CDR1 MGHDK and CDR2 SYGVNS. CDR3 in amino acids: CASNRGSVGYTL. The CDR3 DNA sequence: TGTGCCAGCAATCGGGGTAGCGTTGGCTACACCCTC.

This clonotype came up many times. The V gene is TRBV2, the J gene TRBJ1-5; 9 bases fit TRBD1. V trimming: 3 bases; J trimming: 3 bases; junction bases outside the gene matches: 6. The CDR3 covers 16 residues. Per germline, CDR1 SNHLY and CDR2 FYNNEI. The CDR3 coding sequence is TGTGCCAGCAGTGACTTCGGGACAGGGATCAATCAGCCCCAGCATTTT. It encodes CASSDFGTGINQPQHF.

This clonotype has a count of ten or more. This chain connects TRBV6-5 to TRBJ1-5, with D unclear. Germline V gene lookup returns CDR1 MNHEY and CDR2 SVGAGI. This CDR3 is 15 amino acids long. Trimming stripped 0 bases from V and 3 bases from J, with 9 bases between. This CDR3 is CASSYSRQLNQPQHF. The CDR3 bases are TGTGCCAGCAGTTACTCGCGGCAGCTCAATCAGCCCCAGCATTTT.

In this sample, this clonotype turned up a few times. This sequence joins TRBV5-1 and TRBJ2-2, with D perhaps being TRBD1 or TRBD2 (5 bases each). V lost 0 bases to trimming and J lost 6 bases, with 9 bases between them. The CDR3 has 14 residues. From germline, CDR1 is SGHRS and CDR2 YFSETQ. The CDR3 protein is CASSLDGGPGELFF. In DNA form, the CDR3 reads TGCGCCAGCAGCTTGGATGGGGGTCCCGGGGAGCTGTTTTTT.

This clonotype was counted at least ten times. The V gene is TRBV6-2 or TRBV6-3, the J gene TRBJ1-5; D is ambiguous. Germline loops: CDR1 MNHEY, CDR2 SVGEGT. Trimming took 6 bases from V and 5 from J, leaving 11 bases between them. CDR3 length: 13 residues. The CDR3 sequence is CASSQREYQPQHF. The CDR3, as DNA: TGTGCCAGCAGCCAACGAGAATATCAGCCCCAGCATTTT.

This clonotype has a count of ten or more. The chain couples TRBV20-1 to TRBJ2-7; D is possibly TRBD2 (7 bases). Per germline, CDR1 DFQATT and CDR2 SNEGSKA (reference sequence). CDR3 size: 12 residues. Trimming pared 6 bases from V and 9 bases from J, leaving 18 bases between. The CDR3 sequence: CSAHDGGGGQYF. The CDR3 DNA reads TGCAGTGCCCACGACGGAGGGGGGGGGCAGTACTTC.

The table lists this clonotype with a few counts. This rearrangement joins TRBV19 to TRBJ1-1, with 8 positions matching TRBD1. Germline values: CDR1 LNHDA, CDR2 SQIVND (reference sequence). The length of the CDR3 is 15 residues. V was pared by 5 bases and J by 5 bases, with 10 bases of the junction left unmatched. This chain's CDR3 is CASSVPGGARTEAFF. In DNA form, the CDR3 reads TGTGCCAGTAGTGTCCCAGGGGGCGCAAGGACTGAAGCTTTCTTT.

This clonotype was seen ten or more times. This chain links TRBV18 with TRBJ2-3; D is unresolved. There are 14 residues in the CDR3. Per the germline V gene, CDR1 is KGHSH and CDR2 is LQKENI. The V gene lost 4 bases and the J gene lost 4 bases, with 12 bases spanning the gap. In DNA form, the CDR3 reads TGTGCCAGCTCACGAGGCCTGGGCCCAGATACGCAGTATTTT. Its protein is CASSRGLGPDTQYF.

This clonotype was counted ten times or more. A clone one base away is much larger, so this may be a read error. The chain employs TRBV4-2 and TRBJ2-1; 9 nucleotides agree with TRBD1. CDR1 and CDR2 from the germline V gene are LGHNA and YNFKEQ. The CDR3 sequence is 13 residues long. CDR3 nucleotide sequence: TGTACCAGCACCCGGACAGGGGAAGGGGAGCAGTTCTTC. This translates into CTSTRTGEGEQFF.

Note on this clonotype: A much larger clone lies one base from this, so it may be a read error. CDR3: CASTPLGFDENTIYF. The CDR3 DNA sequence: TGTGCCAGCACCCCGTTGGGCTTCGACGAAAACACCATATATTTT. The V call is TRBV6-1, the J call TRBJ1-3, with D hard to call. Germline-derived CDR1 and CDR2 are MNHNS and SASEGT. There are 15 residues in the CDR3. V shed 7 bases and J shed 6 bases, with 19 bases lying between them.

This clonotype has ten or more counts. This chain joins TRBV4-1 and TRBJ2-7; no clear D gene. The germline CDR1 and CDR2 sequences are MGHRA and YSYEKL. This CDR3 has 14 amino acids. Between the trimmed V and J ends, which lost 2 bases and 7 bases, there was a span of 15 bases. CDR3 DNA: TGCGCCAGCAGCCAATCGGTGCGGTTTGGGGAGCAGTACTTC. As protein: CASSQSVRFGEQYF.

This clonotype was seen at least ten times. The V gene is TRBV25-1, the J gene TRBJ2-1; maybe TRBD2 (5 bases). Germline assignment: CDR1 MGHDK and CDR2 SYGVNS. V lost 1 base and J lost 3, with 10 bases in between. The CDR3 length is 15 residues. The CDR3 DNA sequence: TGTGCCAGCAGTGAATCAGTCAGCGGCTACAATGAGCAGTTCTTC. This sequence encodes CASSESVSGYNEQFF. The whole variable domain, remainder taken from reference TRBV25-1 and TRBJ2-1, is EADIYQTPRYLVIGTGKKITLECSQTMGHDKMYWYQQDPGMELHLIHYSYGVNSTEKGDLSSESTVSRIRTEHFPLTLESARPSHTSQYLCASSESVSGYNEQFFGPGTRLTVL.

With regard to this clonotype: Just one base apart from a much larger clone, this may be a read error. J is TRBJ1-5 and V is TRBV19; TRBD1 might be the D (6 bases). CDR1 is LNHDA, CDR2 SQIVND, per germline (reference sequence). CDR3 size: 14 residues. V lost 3 bases and J 5 bases, leaving 11 bases between the germline ends. CDR3 bases: TGTGCCAGTAGTATCGTGGCAGGGGATCAGCCCCAGCATTTT. It yields the protein CASSIVAGDQPQHF.

In its sample, this clonotype was seen many times. V gene TRBV29-1 combines with J gene TRBJ2-7; a weak D match, TRBD1 (6 bases). The CDR3 covers 12 residues. V gave up 7 bases and J gave up 5 bases, with 15 bases separating them. Germline CDR1 and CDR2: SQVTM and ANQGSEA. The CDR3 reads CSASTGSDEQYF. CDR3 nucleotides: TGCAGCGCCTCGACAGGCAGCGACGAGCAGTACTTC.

This clonotype has a count of ten or more. The V and J genes are TRBV12-3 or TRBV12-4 and TRBJ2-3; TRBD1 matches at 7 bases. The CDR3 is made up of 14 amino acids. The V segment lost 6 bases and the J segment 1 base; nucleotides outside the gene matches: 4. The CDR3 region has the DNA TGTGCCAGCAGCAGGGACAGACGCACAGATACGCAGTATTTT. Its translation is CASSRDRRTDTQYF.

Only a few counts were recorded for this clonotype. The V call is TRBV7-8, the J call TRBJ1-1; maybe TRBD1 (5 bases). V gave up 5 bases and J gave up 7 bases, with 20 bases separating them. The CDR3 consists of 15 residues. CDR1 is SGHVS, CDR2 FQNEAQ, per germline. CDR3 protein: CASSRGALVDREAFF. Written as DNA, the CDR3 is TGTGCCAGCAGCCGAGGGGCGTTGGTTGACCGTGAAGCTTTCTTT.

This clonotype was detected a few times. V usage is TRBV12-3 or TRBV12-4 and J usage is TRBJ1-5, with D perhaps TRBD1 (5 bases). V was clipped by 1 base and J by 4 bases, with 8 bases between them. The CDR3 runs to 14 residues. The CDR3 nucleotides read TGTGCCAGCAGTTTAGTCAGGGCTAATCAGCCCCAGCATTTT. Translating it yields CASSLVRANQPQHF.